These T cell receptor beta chains were read from a single sample in a study of beta chain features in type 1 diabetes. Repertoires were generated with immunoSEQ multiplex PCR, while TCRdb's copy carries only in-frame clones and drops some. The sample lists 150,000 to 200,000 clones; 9% to 10% were seen once. The sequenced sample consisted of central memory CD4+ T cells from blood. All receptors come from a young woman in good health. The CDR3 runs from the conserved cysteine through the conserved F or W. D genes are given only for firm matches. Size is omitted from some rows. Given values are once, few, many or a class for expanded clones.

J: TRBJ2-5
size: few
D: TRBD1
V: TRBV19
DNA: TGTGCCAGTAGTGGACAGGCCCAAGAGACCCAGTACTTC
CDR3: CASSGQAQETQYF

J: TRBJ2-3
size: few
D: .
V: TRBV6-5
DNA: TGTGCCAGCAGTACCCCCGGAGGGGATACGCAGTATTTT
CDR3: CASSTPGGDTQYF

J: TRBJ2-7
size: .
D: .
V: TRBV6-5
DNA: TGTGCCAGCAGAGAGCGGGACACTCATTACGAGCAGTACTTC
CDR3: CASRERDTHYEQYF

J: TRBJ2-1
size: .
D: .
V: TRBV7-6
DNA: TGTGCCAGCAGCTTATTTAGCGGAAGCTCCTACAATGAGCAGTTCTTC
CDR3: CASSLFSGSSYNEQFF

J: TRBJ2-7
size: .
D: TRBD1
V: TRBV4-1
DNA: TGCGCCAGCAGCCGCGGACAGGGGGTCAACGAGCAGTACTTC
CDR3: CASSRGQGVNEQYF

J: TRBJ2-1
size: .
D: .
V: TRBV4-2
DNA: TGTGCCAGCAGCCCCGAACCGGGTTGGACTTACAATGAGCAGTTCTTC
CDR3: CASSPEPGWTYNEQFF

J: TRBJ2-7
size: few
D: TRBD2
V: TRBV6-1
DNA: TGTGCCAGCAGTGAAGCGGGGCTAGCGGAGAGCTCCTACGAGCAGTACTTC
CDR3: CASSEAGLAESSYEQYF

J: TRBJ1-1
size: few
D: .
V: TRBV13
DNA: TGTGCCAGCAGCTTTGGAAACAGGGCGGACACTGAAGCTTTCTTT
CDR3: CASSFGNRADTEAFF

J: TRBJ2-3
size: .
D: TRBD2
V: TRBV7-2
DNA: TGTGCCAGCAGCTTGGGACTAGCGGGGGGAACAGATACGCAGTATTTT
CDR3: CASSLGLAGGTDTQYF

J: TRBJ1-1
size: .
D: TRBD1
V: TRBV18
DNA: TGTGCCAGCTCATCCTGGACAGGGGGCGGCACTGAAGCTTTCTTT
CDR3: CASSSWTGGGTEAFF

J: TRBJ1-1
size: few
D: .
V: TRBV6-1
DNA: TGTGCCAGCAGTGATCGGTGGAGGACTGAAGCTTTCTTT
CDR3: CASSDRWRTEAFF

J: TRBJ2-7
size: .
D: TRBD1
V: TRBV10-1
DNA: TGCGCCAGCAGTGAGAACAGGGGCTCCTACGAGCAGTACTTT
CDR3: CASSENRGSYEQYF

J: TRBJ2-2
size: few
D: TRBD1
V: TRBV5-1
DNA: TGCGCCAGCAGCTTGGGACCGGGACAGGGCGACACCGGGGAGCTGTTTTTT
CDR3: CASSLGPGQGDTGELFF

J: TRBJ1-1
size: few
D: .
V: TRBV5-6
DNA: TGTGCCAGCAGTACCTACCACAGGGCGTCTGAAGCTTTCTTT
CDR3: CASSTYHRASEAFF

J: TRBJ2-3
size: few
D: .
V: TRBV27
DNA: TGTGCCAGCCGCCGCGAGGGCATATCCCTCCTATATACGCAGTATTTT
CDR3: CASRREGISLLYTQYF

J: TRBJ2-5
size: few
D: .
V: TRBV4-1
DNA: TGCGCCAGCAGCCAAGCGGGACTCCAGGCAGAGACCCAGTACTTC
CDR3: CASSQAGLQAETQYF

J: TRBJ1-2
size: .
D: TRBD1
V: TRBV6-6
DNA: TGTGCCAGCAGGACCGGACAGGACTATGGCTACACCTTC
CDR3: CASRTGQDYGYTF

J: TRBJ2-2
size: many
D: .
V: TRBV30
DNA: TGTGCCTGGAGTGCTCCTTGGGGGGAAAGCACCGGGGAGCTGTTTTTT
CDR3: CAWSAPWGESTGELFF

J: TRBJ2-5
size: .
D: .
V: TRBV30
DNA: TGTGCCTGGAGCGAACAGCAAGAGACCCAGTACTTC
CDR3: CAWSEQQETQYF

J: TRBJ2-1
size: few
D: TRBD2
V: TRBV5-6
DNA: TGTGCCAGCAGCATACGACTAGCGGGAGGGTTGGATGAGCAGTTCTTC
CDR3: CASSIRLAGGLDEQFF

J: TRBJ1-6
size: .
D: .
V: TRBV18
DNA: TGTGCCAGCTCACCACCCGGTCGTAATTCACCCCTCCACTTT
CDR3: CASSPPGRNSPLHF

J: TRBJ1-2
size: .
D: .
V: TRBV27
DNA: TGTGCCAGCAGTTTAAAACCCTCGGGGGGGCCGAACTATGGCTACACCTTC
CDR3: CASSLKPSGGPNYGYTF

J: TRBJ2-5
size: .
D: .
V: TRBV7-2
DNA: TGTGCCAGCAGCTTAACTTGGCAAGAGACCCAGTACTTC
CDR3: CASSLTWQETQYF

J: TRBJ1-2
size: few
D: TRBD1
V: TRBV6-5
DNA: TGTGCCAGTGGGGACAGGGCCTATGGCTACACCTTC
CDR3: CASGDRAYGYTF

J: TRBJ2-1
size: few
D: TRBD2
V: TRBV11-2
DNA: TGTGCCAGCCAGACCAGCGGGAGTTCCTACAATGAGCAGTTCTTC
CDR3: CASQTSGSSYNEQFF

J: TRBJ2-3
size: .
D: TRBD2
V: TRBV10-3
DNA: TGTGCCATCAGTGAGAGGACTAGCGGGAGAATAGATACGCAGTATTTT
CDR3: CAISERTSGRIDTQYF

J: TRBJ1-2
size: .
D: TRBD1
V: TRBV5-5
DNA: TGTGCCAGCAGCCGGGACAGGGACGGCTACACCTTC
CDR3: CASSRDRDGYTF

J: TRBJ2-2
size: .
D: .
V: TRBV29-1
DNA: TGCAGCGTTGAAGGGGAGACCGGGGAGCTGTTTTTT
CDR3: CSVEGETGELFF

J: TRBJ2-1
size: few
D: .
V: TRBV4-2
DNA: TGTGCCAGCAGCCAAGCAAAGGGAGGCGATGAGCAGTTCTTC
CDR3: CASSQAKGGDEQFF

J: TRBJ1-2
size: .
D: .
V: TRBV27
DNA: TGTGCCAGCACCTTTAGGGAGGGGACACGCTACACCTTC
CDR3: CASTFREGTRYTF

J: TRBJ2-3
size: few
D: .
V: TRBV5-1
DNA: TGCGCCAGCAGCGGGAGGACGGATAGCACAGATACGCAGTATTTT
CDR3: CASSGRTDSTDTQYF

J: TRBJ2-7
size: few
D: .
V: TRBV7-2
DNA: TGTGCCAGCAGCTCCTACCCGGGTTCCTACGAGCAGTACTTC
CDR3: CASSSYPGSYEQYF

J: TRBJ1-1
size: .
D: .
V: TRBV5-1
DNA: TGCGCCAGCAGCTTTCGGGCGGGGGACACTGAAGCTTTCTTT
CDR3: CASSFRAGDTEAFF

J: TRBJ2-3
size: .
D: .
V: TRBV4-3
DNA: TGCGCCAGCAGCCAAGAGGCAGGTCCCACAGATACGCAGTATTTT
CDR3: CASSQEAGPTDTQYF

J: TRBJ2-7
size: few
D: .
V: TRBV28
DNA: TGTGCCAGCAGCCGCGGCTCCTACGAGCAGTACTTC
CDR3: CASSRGSYEQYF

J: TRBJ2-7
size: .
D: TRBD2
V: TRBV2
DNA: TGTGCCAGCAGGCTAGCGGGAACCTACGAGCAGTACTTC
CDR3: CASRLAGTYEQYF

J: TRBJ2-7
size: few
D: .
V: TRBV27
DNA: TGTGCCAGCAGTTCACTCCATTCCTACGAGCAGTACTTC
CDR3: CASSSLHSYEQYF

J: TRBJ2-5
size: few
D: TRBD1
V: TRBV6-6
DNA: TGTGCCAGCAGTACACCGGGACAGGGGGAGACCCAGTACTTC
CDR3: CASSTPGQGETQYF

J: TRBJ1-4
size: .
D: .
V: TRBV18
DNA: TGTGCCAGCTCACCTGCAGGGACTAATGAAAAACTGTTTTTT
CDR3: CASSPAGTNEKLFF

J: TRBJ2-2
size: .
D: TRBD2
V: TRBV7-7
DNA: TGTGCTAGCAGCTCTGGACTAGCGGGAGGCATCGGGGAGCTGTTTTTT
CDR3: CASSSGLAGGIGELFF

J: TRBJ1-5
size: few
D: TRBD1
V: TRBV6-5
DNA: TGTGCCAGCAGTTGGGAACAGGGGACCCAGCCCCAGCATTTT
CDR3: CASSWEQGTQPQHF

J: TRBJ2-5
size: many
D: .
V: TRBV5-6
DNA: TGTGCCAGCAGCTTGGCCCAGGGGACCGGTCCCGAGACCCAGTACTTC
CDR3: CASSLAQGTGPETQYF

J: TRBJ2-3
size: few
D: TRBD2
V: TRBV7-9
DNA: TGTGCCAGCAGCTTCGGGACTAGCGGGGGGGCCGGCACAGATACGCAGTATTTT
CDR3: CASSFGTSGGAGTDTQYF

J: TRBJ1-5
size: .
D: .
V: TRBV27
DNA: TGTGCCAGCAGTTGGGAGCGCAATCAGCCCCAGCATTTT
CDR3: CASSWERNQPQHF

J: TRBJ1-2
size: few
D: TRBD1
V: TRBV14
DNA: TGTGCCAGCAGCCAACTCCTCGTGGGACAGGGGGCTGATGGCTACACCTTC
CDR3: CASSQLLVGQGADGYTF

J: TRBJ2-2
size: few
D: .
V: TRBV7-6
DNA: TGTGCCAGCAGCTTAGTCGCGGGATGGACCGGGGAGCTGTTTTTT
CDR3: CASSLVAGWTGELFF

J: TRBJ1-2
size: few
D: .
V: TRBV30
DNA: TGTGCCTGGTACTTAGGGGGAACGCATAACTATGGCTACACCTTC
CDR3: CAWYLGGTHNYGYTF

J: TRBJ2-2
size: few
D: .
V: TRBV7-3
DNA: TGTGCCAGCAGCTCCGAGAAGACAGGGGAGCTGTTTTTT
CDR3: CASSSEKTGELFF

J: TRBJ2-1
size: few
D: TRBD2
V: TRBV2
DNA: TGTGCCAGCAGTCGCGAACTAGCGGGAGATATTGAGCAGTTCTTC
CDR3: CASSRELAGDIEQFF

J: TRBJ1-1
size: few
D: .
V: TRBV4-1
DNA: TGCGCCAGCAGCCAAGAAGGCGCAGGGAACACTGAAGCTTTCTTT
CDR3: CASSQEGAGNTEAFF

J: TRBJ1-1
size: .
D: TRBD1
V: TRBV29-1
DNA: TGCAGCGTTGAAGATCCGAGACAGGGGGCGAACACTGAAGCTTTCTTT
CDR3: CSVEDPRQGANTEAFF

J: TRBJ1-3
size: .
D: .
V: TRBV7-9
DNA: TGTGCCAGCAGCTCCGGGGTCGACACCATATATTTT
CDR3: CASSSGVDTIYF

J: TRBJ2-1
size: .
D: TRBD2
V: TRBV9
DNA: TGTGCCAGCAGCGTAGATGGCGGGAGGGCCGTTAATGAGCAGTTCTTC
CDR3: CASSVDGGRAVNEQFF

J: TRBJ2-7
size: .
D: .
V: TRBV29-1
DNA: TGCAGCGTTGTCTCGTCAGGCCTCTCCTACGAGCAGTACTTC
CDR3: CSVVSSGLSYEQYF

J: TRBJ2-1
size: few
D: .
V: TRBV9
DNA: TGTGCCAGCAGCCCCCGCTACGGGACAACCTACAATGAGCAGTTCTTC
CDR3: CASSPRYGTTYNEQFF

J: TRBJ2-2
size: few
D: .
V: TRBV5-1
DNA: TGCGCCAGCAGCATCGGACAGAGGCCCGGGGAGCTGTTTTTT
CDR3: CASSIGQRPGELFF

J: TRBJ1-2
size: .
D: TRBD1
V: TRBV11-2
DNA: TGTGCCAGCAGCTTGAGGCAGGGGGATACCTATGGCTACACCTTC
CDR3: CASSLRQGDTYGYTF

J: TRBJ1-1
size: once
D: .
V: TRBV11-2
DNA: TGTGCCAGCAGTAGATTAAAAAGCACTGAAGCTTTCTTT
CDR3: CASSRLKSTEAFF